This T cell receptor beta chain was retrieved from a study of T cell responses to AZD1222 COVID-19 vaccine. Whole-study findings and limits: Donors were chiefly white British, with a greater number of females, and clonal diversity was perhaps underestimated.

V was trimmed by 1 base and J by 14 bases, leaving 15 bases between them. The CDR3 covers 13 residues. CDR1 and CDR2 from the germline V gene are GTSNPN and SVGIG (reference sequence). As concerns this clone: Its target is unknown.

Sequencing used immunoSEQ multiplex PCR; TCRdb keeps in-frame clones, though not all of them. The sample lists 170,000 or so clones, just under 95% seen once, with around 0.96% in the top ten. This chain links TRBV30 with TRBJ2-6; TRBD2 is a possible D gene (5 bases). The sample was peripheral blood, taken 28 days after the second dose of the MenACWY control vaccine. The receptor was isolated from an adult who received the MenACWY meningococcal vaccine as a control. The DNA for the CDR3 is TGTGCCTGGAGTGGAGCGGCCGGGAACCTCCTGACTTTC. It translates to CAWSGAAGNLLTF.